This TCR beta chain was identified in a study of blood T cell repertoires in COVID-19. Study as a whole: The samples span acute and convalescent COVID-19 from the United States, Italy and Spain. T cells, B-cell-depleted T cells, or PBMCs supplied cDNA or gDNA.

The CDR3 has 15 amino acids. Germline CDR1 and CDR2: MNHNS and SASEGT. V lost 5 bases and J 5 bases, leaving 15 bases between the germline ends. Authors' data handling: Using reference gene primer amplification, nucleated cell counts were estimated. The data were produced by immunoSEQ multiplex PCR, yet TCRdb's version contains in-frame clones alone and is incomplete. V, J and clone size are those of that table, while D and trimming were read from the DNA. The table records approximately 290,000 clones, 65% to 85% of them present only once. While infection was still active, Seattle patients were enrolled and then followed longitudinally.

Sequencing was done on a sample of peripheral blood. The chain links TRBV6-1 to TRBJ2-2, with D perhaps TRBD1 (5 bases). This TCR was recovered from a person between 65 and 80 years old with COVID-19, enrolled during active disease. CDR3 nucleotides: TGTGCCAGCAGTTTGGGCAGGGTTGGGACCGGGGAGCTGTTTTTT. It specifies CASSLGRVGTGELFF.